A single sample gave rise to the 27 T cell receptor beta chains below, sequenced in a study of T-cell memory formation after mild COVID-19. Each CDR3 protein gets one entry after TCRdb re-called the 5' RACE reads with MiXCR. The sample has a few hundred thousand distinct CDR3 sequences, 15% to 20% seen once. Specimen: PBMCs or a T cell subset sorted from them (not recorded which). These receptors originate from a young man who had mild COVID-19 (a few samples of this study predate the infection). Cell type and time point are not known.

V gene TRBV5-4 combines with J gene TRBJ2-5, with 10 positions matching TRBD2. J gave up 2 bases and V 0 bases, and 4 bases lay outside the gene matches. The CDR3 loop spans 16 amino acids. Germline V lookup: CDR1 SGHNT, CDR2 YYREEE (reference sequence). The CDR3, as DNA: TGTGCCAGCAGCTTGGCGACTAGCGGGCCTCAAGAGACCCAGTACTTC. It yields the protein CASSLATSGPQETQYF.

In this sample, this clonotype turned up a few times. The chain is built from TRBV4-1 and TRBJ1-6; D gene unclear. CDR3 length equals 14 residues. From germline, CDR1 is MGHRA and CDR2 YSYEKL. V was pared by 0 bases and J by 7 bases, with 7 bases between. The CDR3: CASSQDDRNSPLHF. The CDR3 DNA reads TGCGCCAGCAGCCAAGATGACCGGAATTCACCCCTCCACTTT.

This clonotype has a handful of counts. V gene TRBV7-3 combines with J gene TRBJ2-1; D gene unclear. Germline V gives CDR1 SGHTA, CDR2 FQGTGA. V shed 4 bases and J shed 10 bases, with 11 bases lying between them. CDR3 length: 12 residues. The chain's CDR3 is CASSSGPGEQFF. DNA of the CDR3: TGTGCCAGCAGCTCCGGCCCTGGGGAGCAGTTCTTC.

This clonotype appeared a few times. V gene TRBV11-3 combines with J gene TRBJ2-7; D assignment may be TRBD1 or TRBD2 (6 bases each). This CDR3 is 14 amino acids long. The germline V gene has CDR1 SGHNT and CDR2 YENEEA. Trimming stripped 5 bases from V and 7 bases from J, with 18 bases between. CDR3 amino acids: CASSPRGGLREQYF. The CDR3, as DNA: TGTGCCAGCAGCCCCCGAGGGGGACTTCGGGAGCAGTACTTC.

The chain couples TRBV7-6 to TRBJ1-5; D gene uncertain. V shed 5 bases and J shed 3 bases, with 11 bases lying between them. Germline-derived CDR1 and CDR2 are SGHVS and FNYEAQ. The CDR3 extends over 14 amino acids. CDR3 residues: CASSEDGINQPQHF. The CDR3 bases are TGTGCCAGCAGCGAAGACGGAATCAATCAGCCCCAGCATTTT.

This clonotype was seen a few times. This CDR3 is CASSPGVFTDTQYF. CDR3 bases: TGTGCCAGCAGCCCCGGGGTGTTCACAGATACGCAGTATTTT. The J gene is TRBJ2-3, the V gene TRBV7-3; maybe TRBD2 (5 bases). CDR1 and CDR2 from the germline V gene are SGHTA and FQGTGA. The CDR3 is 14 amino acids. The V and J ends lost 5 bases and 2 bases respectively, with 11 bases between them.

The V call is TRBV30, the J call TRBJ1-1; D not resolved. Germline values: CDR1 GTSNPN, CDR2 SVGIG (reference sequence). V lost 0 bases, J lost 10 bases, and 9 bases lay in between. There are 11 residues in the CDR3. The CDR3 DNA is TGTGCCTGGAGTGTAGAGGAGGGAGCTTTCTTT. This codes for CAWSVEEGAFF.

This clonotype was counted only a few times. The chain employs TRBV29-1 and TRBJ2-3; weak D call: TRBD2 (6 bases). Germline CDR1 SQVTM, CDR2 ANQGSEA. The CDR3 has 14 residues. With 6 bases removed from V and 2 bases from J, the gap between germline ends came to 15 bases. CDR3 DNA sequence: TGCAGCGTCGACGACTCGGGACTCACAGATACGCAGTATTTT. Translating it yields CSVDDSGLTDTQYF.

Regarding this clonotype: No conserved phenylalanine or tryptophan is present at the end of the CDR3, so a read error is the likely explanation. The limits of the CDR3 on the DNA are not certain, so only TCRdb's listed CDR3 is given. CDR3: CASSPPWG. The chain joins TRBV27 to TRBJ1-1. CDR1 MNHEY and CDR2 SMNVEV come from the germline V gene (reference sequence). The CDR3 is 8 amino acids in total, end residues counted.

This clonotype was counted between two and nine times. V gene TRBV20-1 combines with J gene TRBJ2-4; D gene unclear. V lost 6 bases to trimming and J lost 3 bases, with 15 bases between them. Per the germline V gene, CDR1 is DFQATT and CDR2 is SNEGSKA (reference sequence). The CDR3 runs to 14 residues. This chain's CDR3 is CSAKDGFGKNIQYF. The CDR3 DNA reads TGCAGTGCCAAAGACGGGTTCGGCAAAAACATTCAGTACTTC.

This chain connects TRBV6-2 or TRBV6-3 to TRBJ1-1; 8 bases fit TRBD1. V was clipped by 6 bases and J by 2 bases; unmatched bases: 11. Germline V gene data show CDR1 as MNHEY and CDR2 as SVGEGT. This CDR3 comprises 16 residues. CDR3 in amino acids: CASSRPGQVINTEAFF. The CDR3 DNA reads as TGTGCCAGCAGCCGGCCGGGACAGGTGATTAACACTGAAGCTTTCTTT.

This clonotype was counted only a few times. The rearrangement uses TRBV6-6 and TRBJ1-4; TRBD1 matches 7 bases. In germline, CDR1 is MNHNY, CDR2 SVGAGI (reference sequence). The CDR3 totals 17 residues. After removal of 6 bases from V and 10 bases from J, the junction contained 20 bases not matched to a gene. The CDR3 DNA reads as TGTGCCAGCAGCGACCGGGGACAGACCTTAGGAATTGTAAAACTGTTTTTT. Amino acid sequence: CASSDRGQTLGIVKLFF.

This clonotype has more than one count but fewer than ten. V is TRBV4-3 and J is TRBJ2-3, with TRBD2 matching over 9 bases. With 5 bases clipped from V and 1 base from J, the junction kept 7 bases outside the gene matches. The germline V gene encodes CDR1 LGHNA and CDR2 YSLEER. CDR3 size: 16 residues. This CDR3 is CASSSFSSGGTDTQYF. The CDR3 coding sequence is TGCGCCAGCAGCTCCTTCTCTAGCGGGGGCACAGATACGCAGTATTTT.

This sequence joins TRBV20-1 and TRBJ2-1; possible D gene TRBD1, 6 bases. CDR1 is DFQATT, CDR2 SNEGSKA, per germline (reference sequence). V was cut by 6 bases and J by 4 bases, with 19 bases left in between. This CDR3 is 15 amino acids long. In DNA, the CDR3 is TGCAGTGCCCGATCAGCACAAGGGGGTTACAATGAGCAGTTCTTC. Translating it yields CSARSAQGGYNEQFF.

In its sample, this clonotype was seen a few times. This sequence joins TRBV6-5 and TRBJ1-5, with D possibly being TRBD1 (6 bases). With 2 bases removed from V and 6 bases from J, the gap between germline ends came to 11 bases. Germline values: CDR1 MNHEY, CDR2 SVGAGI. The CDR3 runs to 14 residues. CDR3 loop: CASSYIGGGQPQHF. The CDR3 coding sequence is TGTGCCAGCAGTTACATCGGGGGCGGTCAGCCCCAGCATTTT.

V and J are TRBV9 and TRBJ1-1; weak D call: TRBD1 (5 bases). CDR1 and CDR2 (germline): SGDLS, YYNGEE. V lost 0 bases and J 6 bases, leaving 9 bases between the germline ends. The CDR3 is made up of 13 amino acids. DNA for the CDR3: TGTGCCAGCAGCGTAGGGGGGGGACCTGAAGCTTTCTTT. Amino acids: CASSVGGGPEAFF.

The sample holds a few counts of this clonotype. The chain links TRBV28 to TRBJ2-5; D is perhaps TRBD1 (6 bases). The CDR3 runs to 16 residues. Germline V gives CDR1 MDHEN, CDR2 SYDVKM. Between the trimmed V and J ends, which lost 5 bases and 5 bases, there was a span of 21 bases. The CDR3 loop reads CASSPRVQGSSETQYF. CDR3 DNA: TGTGCCAGCAGTCCCCGGGTACAGGGAAGTTCGGAGACCCAGTACTTC. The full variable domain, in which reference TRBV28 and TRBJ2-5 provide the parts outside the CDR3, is DVKVTQSSRYLVKRTGEKVFLECVQDMDHENMFWYRQDPGLGLRLIYFSYDVKMKEKGDIPEGYSVSREKKERFSLILESASTNQTSMYLCASSPRVQGSSETQYFGPGTRLLVL.

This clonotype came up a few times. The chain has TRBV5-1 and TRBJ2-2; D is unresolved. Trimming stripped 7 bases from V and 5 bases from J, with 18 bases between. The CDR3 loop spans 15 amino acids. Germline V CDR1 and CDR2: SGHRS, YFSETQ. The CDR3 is CASGPRNSPTGELFF. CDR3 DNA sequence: TGCGCCAGCGGGCCGAGGAACAGCCCAACCGGGGAGCTGTTTTTT.

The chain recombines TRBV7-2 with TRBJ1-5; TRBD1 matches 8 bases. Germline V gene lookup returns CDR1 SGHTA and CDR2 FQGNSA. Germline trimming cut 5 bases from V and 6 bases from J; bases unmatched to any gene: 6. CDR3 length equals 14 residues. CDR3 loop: CASSIRGLGQPQHF. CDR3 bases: TGTGCCAGCAGCATCAGGGGGCTAGGTCAGCCCCAGCATTTT.

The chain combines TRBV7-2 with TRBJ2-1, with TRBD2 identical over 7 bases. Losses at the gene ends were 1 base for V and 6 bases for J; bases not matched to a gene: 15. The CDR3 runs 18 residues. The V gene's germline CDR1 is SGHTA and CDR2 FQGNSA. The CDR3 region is CASSLVVQRGRLGNEQFF. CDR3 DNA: TGTGCCAGCAGCTTAGTGGTTCAGCGGGGTAGGTTGGGCAATGAGCAGTTCTTC. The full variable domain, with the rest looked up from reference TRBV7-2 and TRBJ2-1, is GAGVSQSPSNKVTEKGKDVELRCDPISGHTALYWYRQSLGQGLEFLIYFQGNSAPDKSGLPSDRFSAERTGGSVSTLTIQRTQQEDSAVYLCASSLVVQRGRLGNEQFFGPGTRLTVL.

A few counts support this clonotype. In DNA, the CDR3 is TGTGCCAGCAGTTTCTCCGGGGGGGTGCCTTACGAGCAGTACTTC. Amino acid sequence: CASSFSGGVPYEQYF. The chain uses TRBV27 and TRBJ2-7; 8 bases map to TRBD2. The CDR3 has 15 amino acids. CDR1 MNHEY and CDR2 SMNVEV come from the germline V gene (reference sequence). Trimming took 3 bases from V and 4 from J; bases not matched to a gene: 8.

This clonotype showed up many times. The CDR3 DNA follows: TGTGCCAGCAACCAGGGCAGCTCCTACGAGCAGTACTTC. Its protein product is CASNQGSSYEQYF. The chain joins TRBV27 to TRBJ2-7; D may be TRBD1 (5 bases). The length of the CDR3 is 13 residues. Trimming took 7 bases from V and 0 from J, leaving 10 bases between them. From germline, CDR1 is MNHEY and CDR2 SMNVEV (reference sequence).

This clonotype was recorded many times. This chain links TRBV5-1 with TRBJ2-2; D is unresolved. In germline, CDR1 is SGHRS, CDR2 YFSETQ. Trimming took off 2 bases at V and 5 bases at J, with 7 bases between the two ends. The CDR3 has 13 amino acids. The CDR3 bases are TGCGCCAGCAGCTTAACAGAAACCGGGGAGCTGTTTTTT. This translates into CASSLTETGELFF.

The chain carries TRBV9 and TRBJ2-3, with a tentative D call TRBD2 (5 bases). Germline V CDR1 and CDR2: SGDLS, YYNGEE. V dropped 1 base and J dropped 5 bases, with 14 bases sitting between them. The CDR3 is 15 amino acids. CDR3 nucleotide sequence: TGTGCCAGCAGCGTAATCCCGGGGTACGGAGATACGCAGTATTTT. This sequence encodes CASSVIPGYGDTQYF.

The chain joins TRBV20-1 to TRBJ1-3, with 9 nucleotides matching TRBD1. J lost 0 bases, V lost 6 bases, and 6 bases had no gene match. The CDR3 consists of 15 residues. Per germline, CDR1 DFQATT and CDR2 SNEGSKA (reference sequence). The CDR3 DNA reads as TGCAGTGCACCCGACAGGGGGACCTCTGGAAACACCATATATTTT. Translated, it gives CSAPDRGTSGNTIYF.

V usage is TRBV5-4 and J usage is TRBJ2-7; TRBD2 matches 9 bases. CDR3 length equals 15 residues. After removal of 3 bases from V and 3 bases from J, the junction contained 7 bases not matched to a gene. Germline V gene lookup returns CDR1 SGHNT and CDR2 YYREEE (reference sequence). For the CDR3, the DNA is TGTGCCAGCAGCTGGGTCAGCGGGGGGTACTACGAGCAGTACTTC. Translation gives CASSWVSGGYYEQYF.

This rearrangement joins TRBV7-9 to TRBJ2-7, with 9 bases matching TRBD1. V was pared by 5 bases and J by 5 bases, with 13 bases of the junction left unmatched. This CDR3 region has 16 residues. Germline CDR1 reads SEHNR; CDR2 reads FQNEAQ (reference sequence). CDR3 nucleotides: TGTGCCAGCAGCCGAGGACAGGGGCCCAACTGGGACGAGCAGTACGTC. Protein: CASSRGQGPNWDEQYV.